A selection of T cell receptor beta chains follows, all from one sample in a study of T cell repertoires in cytomegalovirus infection. TCRdb fed the reads into MiXCR, producing one record per CDR3 protein. The profile shows around 130,000 distinct CDR3 sequences, approximately 9.2% of them singletons. The sample comprised PBMCs. These receptors all come from a human donor in good health (CMV status not recorded). Some clones in this sample may be carry-over from other donors' samples. The CDR3 runs from the conserved cysteine through the conserved F or W. The order of the fields is V gene, CDR3 length, D gene, J gene, clone size, CDR3 protein, CDR3 DNA. The D gene is left open where the match is weak. Some rows mark clone size as missing; the rest say once, few, many or name a class of expanded clone.

>TRBV6-6|14|NA|TRBJ2-7|few
CASSYGQPLYEQYF
TGTGCCAGCAGTTATGGGCAGCCCCTATACGAGCAGTACTTC
>TRBV20-1|16|TRBD2|TRBJ2-1|many
CSARVPTSGGAGEQFF
TGCAGTGCTAGAGTACCGACTAGCGGGGGGGCCGGTGAGCAGTTCTTC
>TRBV6-2/TRBV6-3|11|TRBD1|TRBJ2-1|NA
CASSQGQGRFF
TGTGCCAGCAGCCAGGGACAGGGGCGGTTCTTC
>TRBV12-3/TRBV12-4|13|TRBD2|TRBJ2-1|many
CASTDRLADEQFF
TGTGCCAGCACCGACAGACTAGCAGATGAGCAGTTCTTC
>TRBV11-2|16|TRBD2|TRBJ2-3|many
CASSLRLAGGTDTQYF
TGTGCCAGCAGCTTAAGACTAGCGGGGGGCACAGATACGCAGTATTTT
>TRBV7-2|15|TRBD1|TRBJ2-1|many
CASSNGQGENNEQFF
TGTGCCAGCAGCAATGGACAGGGTGAAAACAATGAGCAGTTCTTC
>TRBV28|15|NA|TRBJ2-6|many
CASSTPHSGANVLTF
TGTGCCAGCAGTACACCTCACTCTGGGGCCAACGTCCTGACTTTC
>TRBV7-9|14|NA|TRBJ1-2|many
CASSPTGENYGYTF
TGTGCCAGCAGCCCGACCGGGGAAAACTATGGCTACACCTTC
>TRBV28|12|NA|TRBJ1-2|many
CASSQQGFGYTF
TGTGCCAGCAGTCAACAAGGTTTCGGCTACACCTTC
>TRBV6-5|15|TRBD2|TRBJ2-1|many
CASSYGGGGGDEQFF
TGTGCCAGCAGTTACGGCGGGGGAGGAGGGGATGAGCAGTTCTTC
>TRBV7-9|19|TRBD1|TRBJ2-6|many
CASTLIGTGGRSGANVLTF
TGTGCCAGCACTCTCATTGGGACAGGGGGCCGCTCTGGGGCCAACGTCCTGACTTTC
>TRBV6-2/TRBV6-3|17|TRBD2|TRBJ2-3|many
CASSYETSGAITDTQYF
TGTGCCAGCAGTTACGAGACTAGCGGGGCGATCACAGATACGCAGTATTTT
>TRBV18|15|NA|TRBJ1-2|many
CASSLDRNRIYGYTF
TGTGCCAGCTCACTCGACAGGAATAGAATCTATGGCTACACCTTC
>TRBV7-8|15|NA|TRBJ1-2|NA
CASSLGARDAYGYTF
TGTGCCAGCAGCTTAGGGGCGCGGGACGCTTATGGCTACACCTTC
>TRBV20-1|15|NA|TRBJ1-1|many
CSASGPEDSNTEAFF
TGCAGTGCTTCGGGCCCCGAAGACTCAAACACTGAAGCTTTCTTT
>TRBV15|16|NA|TRBJ2-3|NA
CATSRGVGSNTDTQYF
TGTGCCACCAGCAGAGGGGTGGGCAGCAACACAGATACGCAGTATTTT
>TRBV7-9|16|NA|TRBJ1-2|many
CASSLGAIPIGDGYTF
TGTGCCAGCAGCTTAGGGGCAATTCCGATTGGTGATGGCTACACCTTC
>TRBV28|16|TRBD2|TRBJ2-1|many
CASSLKRGSSYNEQFF
TGTGCCAGCAGTTTAAAGCGGGGGAGCTCCTACAATGAGCAGTTCTTC
>TRBV7-2|12|NA|TRBJ2-1|many
CASSRWGAGQFF
TGTGCCAGCAGCAGATGGGGGGCCGGGCAGTTCTTC
>TRBV7-2|15|TRBD1|TRBJ1-1|many
CASSLQGVRRTEAFF
TGTGCCAGCAGCTTACAGGGGGTGAGGAGGACTGAAGCTTTCTTT
>TRBV5-1|13|NA|TRBJ1-2|NA
CASSSGQLFGYTF
TGCGCCAGCAGCTCAGGACAGTTATTTGGCTACACCTTC
>TRBV29-1|13|TRBD2|TRBJ2-1|many
CSVYGLGANEQFF
TGCAGCGTTTACGGACTAGGCGCCAATGAGCAGTTCTTC
>TRBV7-2|15|TRBD2|TRBJ2-1|many
CGVRLAGGSYNEQFF
TGTGGTGTGCGACTAGCGGGGGGCTCCTACAATGAGCAGTTCTTC
>TRBV6-1|17|NA|TRBJ1-3|many
CASSSSNGVSSGNTIYF
TGTGCCAGCAGTTCCTCCAACGGAGTCAGCTCTGGAAACACCATATATTTT
>TRBV2|14|NA|TRBJ2-2|many
CASSEAGGAGELFF
TGTGCCAGCAGTGAAGCAGGAGGAGCCGGGGAGCTGTTTTTT
>TRBV5-5|16|TRBD1|TRBJ2-3|many
CASSALGQAGTDTQYF
TGTGCCAGCAGCGCCCTAGGACAGGCTGGGACAGATACGCAGTATTTT
>TRBV5-4|16|NA|TRBJ1-6|many
CASSLDPGRDNSPLHF
TGTGCCAGCAGCTTGGATCCGGGACGGGATAATTCACCCCTCCACTTT
>TRBV2|12|NA|TRBJ1-1|NA
CASGHRNTEAFF
TGTGCCAGCGGTCATAGGAACACTGAAGCTTTCTTT
>TRBV28|18|TRBD1|TRBJ1-4|many
CASSLTRQGLGFNEKLFF
TGTGCCAGCAGTTTAACTCGACAGGGTTTGGGGTTTAATGAAAAACTGTTTTTT
>TRBV4-1|17|TRBD2|TRBJ2-3|many
CASSRSAGGQLTDTQYF
TGCGCCAGCAGCCGAAGTGCGGGGGGCCAACTCACAGATACGCAGTATTTT
>TRBV5-1|15|NA|TRBJ1-1|many
CASSYQDGGGTEAFF
TGCGCCAGCAGCTACCAAGACGGAGGGGGCACTGAAGCTTTCTTT
>TRBV5-1|16|TRBD2|TRBJ2-1|many
CASSRGLAGVYNEQFF
TGCGCCAGCAGCAGGGGACTAGCGGGGGTATACAATGAGCAGTTCTTC
>TRBV19|17|TRBD2|TRBJ2-2|many
CASSPLDSGGSGGELFF
TGTGCCAGTAGTCCCCTGGACAGCGGGGGGTCTGGCGGGGAGCTGTTTTTT
>TRBV14|14|NA|TRBJ1-6|many
CASSQAQGSSPLHF
TGTGCCAGCAGCCAAGCCCAGGGGAGTTCACCCCTCCACTTT
>TRBV7-9|13|NA|TRBJ2-5|few
CASSLTNQETQYF
TGTGCCAGCAGCTTAACCAACCAAGAGACCCAGTACTTC
>TRBV29-1|12|NA|TRBJ1-2|many
CSVEGSPYGYTF
TGCAGCGTTGAAGGGAGCCCATATGGCTACACCTTC
>TRBV2|15|NA|TRBJ2-1|many
CASSESAGSYNEQFF
TGTGCCAGCAGTGAATCGGCGGGCTCCTACAATGAGCAGTTCTTC
>TRBV28|12|TRBD1|TRBJ1-1|many
CASSRQGTEAFF
TGTGCCAGCAGCAGACAGGGCACTGAAGCTTTCTTT
>TRBV20-1|14|TRBD2|TRBJ2-3|NA
CSARVLAAWGTQYF
TGCAGTGCTAGAGTACTAGCGGCCTGGGGTACGCAGTATTTT
>TRBV29-1|11|NA|TRBJ2-3|many
CSVGYVDTQYF
TGCAGCGTTGGATACGTGGATACGCAGTATTTT
>TRBV11-1|12|NA|TRBJ1-1|few
CASSHDSIEAFF
TGTGCCAGCAGCCACGACTCCATAGAAGCTTTCTTT
>TRBV5-1|13|NA|TRBJ1-2|few
CASSLATDYGYTF
TGCGCCAGCAGCTTGGCCACAGACTATGGCTACACCTTC
>TRBV7-2|14|NA|TRBJ1-1|many
CASSLAQRNTEAFF
TGTGCCAGCAGCTTAGCCCAGAGAAACACTGAAGCTTTCTTT
>TRBV20-1|12|NA|TRBJ1-5|many
CSARTTNQPQHF
TGCAGTGCTAGAACAACCAATCAGCCCCAGCATTTT
>TRBV12-3/TRBV12-4|14|TRBD1|TRBJ2-1|many
CASSVSGTDNEQFF
TGTGCCAGCAGTGTCTCCGGGACAGACAATGAGCAGTTCTTC
>TRBV5-6|15|TRBD1|TRBJ2-5|few
CASSFGDRGQETQYF
TGTGCCAGCAGCTTTGGGGACAGGGGACAAGAGACCCAGTACTTC
>TRBV29-1|15|NA|TRBJ1-1|many
CSVDMGYEVRTEAFF
TGCAGCGTTGATATGGGGTATGAGGTCCGGACTGAAGCTTTCTTT